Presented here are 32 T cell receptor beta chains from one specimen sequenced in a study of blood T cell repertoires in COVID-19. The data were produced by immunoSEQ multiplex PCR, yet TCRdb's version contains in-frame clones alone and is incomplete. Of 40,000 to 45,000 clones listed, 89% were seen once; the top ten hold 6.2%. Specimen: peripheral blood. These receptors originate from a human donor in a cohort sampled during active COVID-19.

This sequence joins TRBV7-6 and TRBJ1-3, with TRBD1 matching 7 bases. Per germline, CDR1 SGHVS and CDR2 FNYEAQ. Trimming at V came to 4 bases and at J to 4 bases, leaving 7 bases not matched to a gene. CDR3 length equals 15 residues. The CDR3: CASSSRTGVGNTIYF. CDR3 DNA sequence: TGTGCCAGCAGCTCAAGGACAGGAGTCGGAAACACCATATATTTT.

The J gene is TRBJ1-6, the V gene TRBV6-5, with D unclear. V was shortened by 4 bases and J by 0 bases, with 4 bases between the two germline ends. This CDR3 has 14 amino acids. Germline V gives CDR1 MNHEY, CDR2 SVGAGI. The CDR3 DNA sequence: TGTGCCAGCAGTTTCAGCTCCTATAATTCACCCCTCCACTTT. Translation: CASSFSSYNSPLHF.

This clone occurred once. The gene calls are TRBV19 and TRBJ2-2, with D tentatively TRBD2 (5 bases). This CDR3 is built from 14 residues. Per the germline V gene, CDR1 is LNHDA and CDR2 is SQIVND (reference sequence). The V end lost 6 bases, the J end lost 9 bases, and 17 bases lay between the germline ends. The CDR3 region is CASSRGRDLRELFF. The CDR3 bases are TGTGCCAGTAGCCGGGGAAGGGATCTTCGGGAGCTGTTTTTT.

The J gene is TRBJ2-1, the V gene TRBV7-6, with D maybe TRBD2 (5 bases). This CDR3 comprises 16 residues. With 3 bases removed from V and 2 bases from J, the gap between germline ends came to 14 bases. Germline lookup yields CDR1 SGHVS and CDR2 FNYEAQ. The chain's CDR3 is CASSFGGSHPYNEQFF. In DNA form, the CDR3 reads TGTGCCAGCAGCTTTGGCGGGTCCCACCCCTACAATGAGCAGTTCTTC.

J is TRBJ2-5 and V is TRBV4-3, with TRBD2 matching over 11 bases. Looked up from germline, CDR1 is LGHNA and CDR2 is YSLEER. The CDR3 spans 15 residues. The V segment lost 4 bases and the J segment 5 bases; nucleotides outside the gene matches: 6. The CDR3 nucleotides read TGCGCCAGCAGCCGAACTAGCGGGGGCTGGGAGACCCAGTACTTC. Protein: CASSRTSGGWETQYF.

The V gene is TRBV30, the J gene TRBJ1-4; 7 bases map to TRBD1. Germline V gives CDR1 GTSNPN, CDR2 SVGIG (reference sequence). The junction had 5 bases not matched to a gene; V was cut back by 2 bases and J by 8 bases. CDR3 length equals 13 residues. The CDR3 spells CAWSLKGAEKLFF. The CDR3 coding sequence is TGTGCCTGGAGTCTTAAGGGGGCAGAAAAACTGTTTTTT.

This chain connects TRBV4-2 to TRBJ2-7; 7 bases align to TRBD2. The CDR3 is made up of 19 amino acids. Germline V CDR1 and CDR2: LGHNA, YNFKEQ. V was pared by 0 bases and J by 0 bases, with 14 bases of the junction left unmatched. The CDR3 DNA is TGTGCCAGCAGCCAAGAAGGTATAGCGGGCTCTCCCCACTCCTACGAGCAGTACTTC. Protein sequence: CASSQEGIAGSPHSYEQYF.

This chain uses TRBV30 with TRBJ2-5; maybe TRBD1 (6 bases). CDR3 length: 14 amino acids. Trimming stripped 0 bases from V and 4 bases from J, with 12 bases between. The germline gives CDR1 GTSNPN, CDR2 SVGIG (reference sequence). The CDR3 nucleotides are TGTGCCTGGAGTGTACTGGTACAGGGAGAGACCCAGTACTTC. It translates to CAWSVLVQGETQYF.

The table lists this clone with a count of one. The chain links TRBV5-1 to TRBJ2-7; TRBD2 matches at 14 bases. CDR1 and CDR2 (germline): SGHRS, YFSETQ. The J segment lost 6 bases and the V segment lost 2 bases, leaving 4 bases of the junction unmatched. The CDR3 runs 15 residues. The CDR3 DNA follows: TGCGCCAGCAGCTTTGGACTAGCGGGGGGCGGCGAGCAGTACTTC. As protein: CASSFGLAGGGEQYF.

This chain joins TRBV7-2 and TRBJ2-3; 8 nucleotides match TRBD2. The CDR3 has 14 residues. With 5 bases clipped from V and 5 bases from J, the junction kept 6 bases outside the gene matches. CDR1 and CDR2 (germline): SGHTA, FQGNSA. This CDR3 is CASSIASGLDTQYF. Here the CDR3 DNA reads TGTGCCAGCAGCATTGCTAGCGGGTTAGATACGCAGTATTTT. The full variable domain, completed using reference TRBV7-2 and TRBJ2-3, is GAGVSQSPSNKVTEKGKDVELRCDPISGHTALYWYRQSLGQGLEFLIYFQGNSAPDKSGLPSDRFSAERTGGSVSTLTIQRTQQEDSAVYLCASSIASGLDTQYFGPGTRLTVL.

This chain's CDR3 is CSARESREKYF. The DNA of the CDR3 is TGCAGTGCTAGAGAAAGCCGGGAAAAGTATTTT. The chain carries TRBV20-1 and TRBJ2-3; a possible D gene is TRBD2 (5 bases). This CDR3 is 11 amino acids long. Germline V gene data show CDR1 as DFQATT and CDR2 as SNEGSKA (reference sequence). The V end was cut by 0 bases, the J end by 13 bases, with 11 bases between.

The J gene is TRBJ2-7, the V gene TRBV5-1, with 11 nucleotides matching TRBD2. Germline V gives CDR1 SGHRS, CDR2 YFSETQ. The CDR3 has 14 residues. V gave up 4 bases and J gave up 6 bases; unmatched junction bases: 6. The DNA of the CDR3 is TGCGCCAGCAGCGGCGGGACTAGCGGACTCGAGCAGTACTTC. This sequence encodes CASSGGTSGLEQYF.

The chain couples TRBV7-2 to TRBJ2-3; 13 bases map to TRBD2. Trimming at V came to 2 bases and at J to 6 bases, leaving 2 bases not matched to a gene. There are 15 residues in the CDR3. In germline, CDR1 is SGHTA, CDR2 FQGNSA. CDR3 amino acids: CASSLRGLAGDTQYF. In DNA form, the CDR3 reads TGTGCCAGCAGCTTACGGGGACTAGCGGGGGATACGCAGTATTTT.

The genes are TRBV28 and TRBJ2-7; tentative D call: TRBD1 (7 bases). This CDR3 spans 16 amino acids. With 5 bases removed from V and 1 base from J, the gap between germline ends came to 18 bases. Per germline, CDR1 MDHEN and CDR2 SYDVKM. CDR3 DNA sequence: TGTGCCAGCAGTCCACCTTCGGCAGGGGGGTCCTACGAGCAGTACTTC. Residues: CASSPPSAGGSYEQYF. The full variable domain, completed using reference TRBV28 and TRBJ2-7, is DVKVTQSSRYLVKRTGEKVFLECVQDMDHENMFWYRQDPGLGLRLIYFSYDVKMKEKGDIPEGYSVSREKKERFSLILESASTNQTSMYLCASSPPSAGGSYEQYFGPGTRLTVT.

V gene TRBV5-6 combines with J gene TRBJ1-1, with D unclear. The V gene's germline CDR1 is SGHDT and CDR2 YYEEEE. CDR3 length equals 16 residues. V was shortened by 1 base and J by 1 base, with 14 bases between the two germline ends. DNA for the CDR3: TGTGCCAGCAGCTTGATTTTTCGGGGAGCGAACACTGAAGCTTTCTTT. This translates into CASSLIFRGANTEAFF.

The CDR3 is CASSSWAEQNNEQFF. The CDR3 DNA reads as TGTGCCAGCAGCTCCTGGGCAGAACAGAACAATGAGCAGTTCTTC. This chain uses TRBV7-9 with TRBJ2-1; D is unclear. There are 15 residues in the CDR3. Germline CDR1 reads SEHNR; CDR2 reads FQNEAQ (reference sequence). V lost 4 bases and J lost 5, with 15 bases in between.

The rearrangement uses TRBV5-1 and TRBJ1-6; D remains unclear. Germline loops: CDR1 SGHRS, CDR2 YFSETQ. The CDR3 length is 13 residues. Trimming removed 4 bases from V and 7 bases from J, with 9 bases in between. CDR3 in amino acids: CASSMDQNSPLHF. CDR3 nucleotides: TGCGCCAGCAGCATGGATCAGAATTCACCCCTCCACTTT.

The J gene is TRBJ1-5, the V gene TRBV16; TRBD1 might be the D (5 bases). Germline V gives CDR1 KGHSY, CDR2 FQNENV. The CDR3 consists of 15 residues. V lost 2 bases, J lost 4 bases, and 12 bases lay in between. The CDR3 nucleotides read TGTGCCAGCAGCCAACCGATAGACAGTAATCAGCCCCAGCATTTT. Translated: CASSQPIDSNQPQHF.

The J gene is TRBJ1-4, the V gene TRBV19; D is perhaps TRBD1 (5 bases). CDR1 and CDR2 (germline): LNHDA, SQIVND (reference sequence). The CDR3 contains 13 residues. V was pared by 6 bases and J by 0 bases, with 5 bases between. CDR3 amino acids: CASSRATNEKLFF. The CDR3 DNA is TGTGCCAGTAGCAGGGCAACTAATGAAAAACTGTTTTTT.

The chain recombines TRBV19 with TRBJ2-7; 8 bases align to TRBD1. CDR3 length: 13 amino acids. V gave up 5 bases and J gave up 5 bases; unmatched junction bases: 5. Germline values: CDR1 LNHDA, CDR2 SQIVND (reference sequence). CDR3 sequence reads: CASSPTDRDEQYF. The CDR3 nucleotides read TGTGCCAGTAGTCCCACGGACAGGGACGAGCAGTACTTC.

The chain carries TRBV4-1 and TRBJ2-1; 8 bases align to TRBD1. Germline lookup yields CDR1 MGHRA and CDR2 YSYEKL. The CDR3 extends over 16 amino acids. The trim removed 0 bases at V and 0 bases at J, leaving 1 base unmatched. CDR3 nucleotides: TGCGCCAGCAGCCAAGAAACAGGGGGCTCCTACAATGAGCAGTTCTTC. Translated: CASSQETGGSYNEQFF.

This CDR3 reads CASSLSSNYGYTF. CDR3 DNA: TGTGCCAGCAGTTTGTCCTCTAACTATGGCTACACCTTC. The chain employs TRBV28 and TRBJ1-2; D is uncertain. Trimming took off 3 bases at V and 0 bases at J, with 5 bases between the two ends. This CDR3 has 13 residues. In germline, CDR1 is MDHEN, CDR2 SYDVKM.

CDR3 bases: TGCGCCAGCAGCCCGACAGACTCTGGGGCCAACGTCCTGACTTTC. It specifies CASSPTDSGANVLTF. The V and J genes are TRBV5-1 and TRBJ2-6, with a tentative D call TRBD1 (5 bases). The CDR3 spans 15 residues. Trimming took off 4 bases at V and 0 bases at J, with 8 bases between the two ends. The germline CDR1 and CDR2 sequences are SGHRS and YFSETQ.

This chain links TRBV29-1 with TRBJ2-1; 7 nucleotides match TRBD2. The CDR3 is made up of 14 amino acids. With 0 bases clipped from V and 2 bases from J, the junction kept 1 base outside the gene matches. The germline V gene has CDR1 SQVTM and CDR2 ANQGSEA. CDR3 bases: TGCAGCGTTGAAGATCGGGGGGCCTACAATGAGCAGTTCTTC. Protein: CSVEDRGAYNEQFF.

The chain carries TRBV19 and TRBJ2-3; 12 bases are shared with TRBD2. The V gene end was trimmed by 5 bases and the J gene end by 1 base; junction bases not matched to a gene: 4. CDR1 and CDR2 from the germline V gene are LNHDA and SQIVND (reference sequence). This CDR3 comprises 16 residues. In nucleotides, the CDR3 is TGTGCCAGTAGTTGGACTAGCGGGATGCGCACAGATACGCAGTATTTT. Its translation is CASSWTSGMRTDTQYF.

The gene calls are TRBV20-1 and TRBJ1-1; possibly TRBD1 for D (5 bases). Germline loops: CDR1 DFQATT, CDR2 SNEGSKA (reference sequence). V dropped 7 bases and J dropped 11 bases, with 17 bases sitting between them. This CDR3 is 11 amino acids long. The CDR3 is CSDLQGERAFF. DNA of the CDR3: TGCAGTGACCTGCAGGGCGAGAGGGCTTTCTTT.

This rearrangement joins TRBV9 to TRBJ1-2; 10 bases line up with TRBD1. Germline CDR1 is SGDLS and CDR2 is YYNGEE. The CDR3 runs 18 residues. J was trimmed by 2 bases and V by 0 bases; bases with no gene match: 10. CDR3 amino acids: CASSVGGQGPNGNYGYTF. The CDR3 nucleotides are TGTGCCAGCAGCGTAGGGGGACAGGGGCCTAATGGGAACTATGGCTACACCTTC.

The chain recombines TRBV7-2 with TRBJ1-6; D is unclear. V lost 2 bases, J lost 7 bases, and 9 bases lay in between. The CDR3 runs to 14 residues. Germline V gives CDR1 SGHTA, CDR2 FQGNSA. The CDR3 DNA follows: TGTGCCAGCAGCTTACGGAGGGAGAATTCACCCCTCCACTTT. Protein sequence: CASSLRRENSPLHF.

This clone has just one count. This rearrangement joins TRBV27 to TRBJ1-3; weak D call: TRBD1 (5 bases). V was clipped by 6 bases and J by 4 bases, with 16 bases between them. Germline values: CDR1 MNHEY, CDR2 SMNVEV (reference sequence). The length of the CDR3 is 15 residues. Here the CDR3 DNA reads TGTGCCAGCAGCCGTGGGAGGGGCGCAGGAAACACCATATATTTT. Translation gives CASSRGRGAGNTIYF.

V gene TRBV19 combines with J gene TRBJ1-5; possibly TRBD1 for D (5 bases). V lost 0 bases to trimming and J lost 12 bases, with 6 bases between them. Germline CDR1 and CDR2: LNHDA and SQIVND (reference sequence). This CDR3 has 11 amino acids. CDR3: CASSIDQGQHF. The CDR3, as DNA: TGTGCCAGTAGTATAGATCAGGGCCAGCATTTT.

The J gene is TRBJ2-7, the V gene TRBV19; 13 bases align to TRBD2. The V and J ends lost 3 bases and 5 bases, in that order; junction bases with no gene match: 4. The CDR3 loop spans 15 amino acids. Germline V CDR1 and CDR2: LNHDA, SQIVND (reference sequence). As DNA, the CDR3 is TGTGCCAGTAGTATGGGTGGACTAGCGGGAGACGAGCAGTACTTC. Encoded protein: CASSMGGLAGDEQYF.

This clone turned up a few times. Here the CDR3 DNA reads TGTGCCAGCAGCTCAGGATCAATTTACTACGAGCAGTACTTC. This encodes CASSSGSIYYEQYF. This rearrangement joins TRBV7-9 to TRBJ2-7; no clear D gene. Germline-derived CDR1 and CDR2 are SEHNR and FQNEAQ (reference sequence). CDR3 length: 14 residues. V shed 4 bases and J shed 3 bases, with 13 bases lying between them.